This TCR beta chain was sequenced for a study of blood T cell repertoires in COVID-19. V gave up 6 bases and J gave up 6 bases; unmatched junction bases: 6. This CDR3 is 14 amino acids long. Germline V gene lookup returns CDR1 WSHSY and CDR2 SAAADI. Profiled with immunoSEQ multiplex PCR; TCRdb holds only in-frame clones, not every one. The table includes tens of thousands of clones, 70% to 75% detected once. This sequence was found in a woman between 45 and 60 years old with active or convalescent COVID-19. Source material: peripheral blood. The genes are TRBV10-2 and TRBJ1-2; TRBD1 aligns across 11 bases. CDR3: CASRQGQGAHGYTF. CDR3 in DNA: TGCGCCAGCAGGCAAGGACAGGGGGCCCATGGCTACACCTTC.